This TCR beta chain was recorded in a study of T cell responses to AZD1222 COVID-19 vaccine. TCRdb's table, derived via immunoSEQ multiplex PCR, lists solely in-frame clones and lacks some. The top ten hold approximately 5.9% of the sample, which has approximately 150,000 clones, less than 95% seen once. This receptor was taken from an adult who received the AZD1222 COVID-19 vaccine. The specimen was peripheral blood, collected 28 days after the second AZD1222 dose.

This CDR3 is CASSHSTGVEAFF. CDR3 DNA sequence: TGTGCCAGCAGCCATTCGACCGGGGTTGAAGCTTTCTTT. The V and J genes are TRBV3-1 (or the pseudogene TRBV3-2) and TRBJ1-1; D unclear. CDR1 is LGHDT, CDR2 YNNKEL, per germline (reference sequence). Trimming left V 3 bases short and J 7 bases short, with 12 bases between. There are 13 residues in the CDR3.